The 11 T cell receptor beta chains reported below all come from one sample, sequenced in a study of radiation and T cells in renal cell carcinoma. Time point: baseline pretreatment blood. Regarding treatment: 15 Gy SBRT to primary tumor, nephrectomy 4 weeks later. The data were produced by immunoSEQ multiplex PCR, yet TCRdb's version contains in-frame clones alone and is incomplete. The sample holds some 150,000 clones, 75% to 90% seen once. The specimen comprised blood, sampled from a patient whose treatment included radiotherapy and nephrectomy. The receptors shown here come from a woman in her forties or fifties with renal cell carcinoma.

This chain uses TRBV7-8 with TRBJ1-3, with 7 bases aligning to TRBD1. The length of the CDR3 is 14 residues. Per the germline V gene, CDR1 is SGHVS and CDR2 is FQNEAQ. Losses at the gene ends were 5 bases for V and 4 bases for J; bases not matched to a gene: 5. The DNA of the CDR3 is TGTGCCAGCAGCCTGGGGACAGCAGGAAACACCATATATTTT. It codes for CASSLGTAGNTIYF.

CDR3 sequence: CASSLWGPGGYTF. The CDR3 nucleotides read TGTGCCAGCAGCTTGTGGGGGCCAGGGGGCTACACCTTC. The rearrangement links TRBV5-5 to TRBJ1-2, with D maybe TRBD1 (6 bases). The CDR3 is 13 amino acids. Germline assignment: CDR1 SGHKS and CDR2 YYEKEE (reference sequence). V dropped 1 base and J dropped 8 bases, with 12 bases sitting between them.

This clone has more than one count but fewer than ten. V gene TRBV28 combines with J gene TRBJ2-3; D is ambiguous. The CDR3 loop spans 11 amino acids. Between the trimmed V and J ends, which lost 5 bases and 2 bases, there was a span of 2 bases. Germline V CDR1 and CDR2: MDHEN, SYDVKM. CDR3 sequence reads: CASSLTDTQYF. The CDR3 nucleotides are TGTGCCAGCAGTCTCACAGATACGCAGTATTTT.

This chain uses TRBV28 with TRBJ1-5; a weak D match, TRBD1 (5 bases). There are 15 residues in the CDR3. Germline lookup yields CDR1 MDHEN and CDR2 SYDVKM. The germline V and J ends were trimmed by 6 bases and 4 bases, with 16 bases remaining between them. CDR3: CASSPRPGLNQPQHF. CDR3 DNA sequence: TGTGCCAGCAGCCCCCGCCCAGGGTTAAATCAGCCCCAGCATTTT.

The chain uses TRBV6-1 and TRBJ2-7; a possible D gene is TRBD2 (6 bases). V lost 4 bases to trimming and J lost 9 bases, with 19 bases between them. Germline V CDR1 and CDR2: MNHNS, SASEGT. The CDR3 is 14 residues long. The CDR3 sequence: CASSALRASEVQYF. Written as DNA, the CDR3 is TGTGCCAGCAGTGCTTTGAGGGCTAGCGAAGTGCAGTACTTC.

The CDR3 DNA follows: TGTGCCAGCAGCGTAGAGCCCGGCCGGGAGGGGTTCTTC. Amino acid sequence: CASSVEPGREGFF. The V call is TRBV9, the J call TRBJ2-1; 8 nucleotides agree with TRBD2. The CDR3 covers 13 residues. V lost 0 bases to trimming and J lost 15 bases; unmatched junction nucleotides: 8. In germline, CDR1 is SGDLS, CDR2 YYNGEE.

The rearrangement uses TRBV10-3 and TRBJ2-5, with TRBD1 identical over 7 bases. This CDR3 spans 13 amino acids. V was pared by 10 bases and J by 2 bases, with 7 bases of the junction left unmatched. Germline CDR1 ENHRY, CDR2 SYGVKD. As DNA, the CDR3 is TGTGCCACCCTAACAGGGGATCAAGAGACCCAGTACTTC. It is translated as CATLTGDQETQYF.

The chain uses TRBV7-2 and TRBJ1-2; D unresolved. Trimming removed 1 base at V and 1 base at J, with 7 bases between. CDR1 is SGHTA, CDR2 FQGNSA, per germline. This CDR3 is built from 14 residues. The CDR3 nucleotides read TGTGCCAGCAGCTTAGGTGACCTTAACTATGGCTACACCTTC. It codes for CASSLGDLNYGYTF.

The V and J genes are TRBV5-4 and TRBJ2-7; D is perhaps TRBD1 or TRBD2 (5 bases each). CDR3 length: 15 amino acids. The V end was cut by 3 bases, the J end by 5 bases, with 18 bases between. The germline V gene encodes CDR1 SGHNT and CDR2 YYREEE (reference sequence). The DNA for the CDR3 is TGTGCCAGCAGCTCACCCGGGACCGCGTTCCACGAGCAGTACTTC. Its protein is CASSSPGTAFHEQYF.

The chain couples TRBV7-2 to TRBJ2-5; no reliable D call. V was shortened by 5 bases and J by 1 base, with 11 bases between the two germline ends. The CDR3 has 14 residues. CDR1 is SGHTA, CDR2 FQGNSA, per germline. Here the CDR3 DNA reads TGTGCCAGCAGCCGAAATCAGTTCCAAGAGACCCAGTACTTC. Its translation is CASSRNQFQETQYF.

The V call is TRBV6-5, the J call TRBJ2-7, with a tentative D call TRBD1 (6 bases). This CDR3 is 14 amino acids long. V lost 6 bases and J 5 bases, leaving 17 bases between the germline ends. Germline values: CDR1 MNHEY, CDR2 SVGAGI. The DNA for the CDR3 is TGTGCCAGCAGCCGTCCTACAGGGTCCCACGAGCAGTACTTC. Residues: CASSRPTGSHEQYF.